The TCR beta chain described here comes from a study of blood T cell repertoires in COVID-19. Whole-study context: Both acute and convalescent COVID-19 samples were obtained from the United States, Italy and Spain.

This CDR3 spans 13 amino acids. V was pared by 6 bases and J by 4 bases, with 11 bases between. CDR1 SGDLS and CDR2 YYNGEE come from the germline V gene. How the authors handled the data: Nucleated cell number was recorded as an estimate derived from reference gene primer amplification. Using immunoSEQ multiplex PCR, the repertoire was profiled, and TCRdb retains in-frame clones only, with some absent. That table furnishes V, J and clone size, whereas the DNA furnished D and trimming. The top ten hold more than 25% of the sample, which has approximately 220,000 clones, approximately 88% seen once. The sequence was collected from a man aged 35-49 years with acute or convalescent COVID-19. The chain couples TRBV9 to TRBJ1-3; TRBD1 is a possible D gene (5 bases). The sample comprised peripheral blood. The CDR3 region is CASTTGGGNTIYF. The CDR3, as DNA: TGTGCCAGCACCACAGGTGGGGGAAACACCATATATTTT.